The rows below give T cell receptor beta chains drawn from one sample of a study of blood T cell repertoires in COVID-19. Sequencing was performed with immunoSEQ multiplex PCR; in TCRdb, only in-frame clones are kept and a portion is missing. The data show 80,000 to 100,000 clones, with just over 85% seen just once and roughly 13% held by the top ten. Sequencing was carried out using peripheral blood. The origin of the receptors is a woman aged 55-70 years in a cohort sampled during active or convalescent COVID-19. Both conserved end residues are part of each CDR3. The order of the fields is V gene, clone size, J gene, D gene, CDR3 DNA, CDR3 protein. The D gene is left open where the match is weak. Size tells how often a clone was seen (once, few, many) or the class of an expanded clone, and some rows leave it out.

v_call: TRBV19; clone_size: .; j_call: TRBJ1-1; d_call: TRBD1; cdr3_nt: TGTGCCAGTAGTAGAGGACAGGGGATCCTGAACACTGAAGCTTTCTTT; cdr3_aa: CASSRGQGILNTEAFF
v_call: TRBV5-6; clone_size: .; j_call: TRBJ2-5; d_call: .; cdr3_nt: TGTGCCAGCAGCCCTAGGACAGTGGTAGAGACCCAGTACTTC; cdr3_aa: CASSPRTVVETQYF
v_call: TRBV7-9; clone_size: .; j_call: TRBJ2-5; d_call: .; cdr3_nt: TGTGCCGCACAAGGAGGGTTCCAAGAGACCCAGTACTTC; cdr3_aa: CAAQGGFQETQYF
v_call: TRBV2; clone_size: .; j_call: TRBJ2-2; d_call: TRBD1; cdr3_nt: TGTGCCAGCAGCCGGACAGGGCGAACGGGCGCGAACACCGGGGAGCTGTTTTTT; cdr3_aa: CASSRTGRTGANTGELFF
v_call: TRBV5-1; clone_size: .; j_call: TRBJ2-2; d_call: .; cdr3_nt: TGCGCCAGCAGGGAGGACAGTAACACCGGGGAGCTGTTTTTT; cdr3_aa: CASREDSNTGELFF
v_call: TRBV7-9; clone_size: .; j_call: TRBJ2-3; d_call: .; cdr3_nt: TGTGCCAGCAGCATGACTAGCACAGATACGCAGTATTTT; cdr3_aa: CASSMTSTDTQYF
v_call: TRBV5-1; clone_size: .; j_call: TRBJ2-1; d_call: TRBD1; cdr3_nt: TGCGCCAGCAGCTTGGCGACAGGGTACAATGAGCAGTTCTTC; cdr3_aa: CASSLATGYNEQFF
v_call: TRBV5-1; clone_size: .; j_call: TRBJ2-3; d_call: TRBD2; cdr3_nt: TGCGCCAGCAGCCCTCTAGCGGGAGGGCCCGCAGATACGCAGTATTTT; cdr3_aa: CASSPLAGGPADTQYF
v_call: TRBV3-1/TRBV3-2; clone_size: .; j_call: TRBJ2-2; d_call: .; cdr3_nt: TGTGCCAGCAGCCAAGAGGGGCCAAGACTGAACACCGGGGAGCTGTTTTTT; cdr3_aa: CASSQEGPRLNTGELFF
v_call: TRBV2; clone_size: .; j_call: TRBJ1-1; d_call: TRBD1; cdr3_nt: TGTGCCAGCAGATCGACAGGGGGAACGAGTGAAGCTTTCTTT; cdr3_aa: CASRSTGGTSEAFF
v_call: TRBV12-5; clone_size: .; j_call: TRBJ2-5; d_call: .; cdr3_nt: TGTGCTAGTGGTTTGGATGAAAACAGGGGGGGAGAGACCCAGTACTTC; cdr3_aa: CASGLDENRGGETQYF
v_call: TRBV12-3/TRBV12-4; clone_size: once; j_call: TRBJ2-1; d_call: .; cdr3_nt: TGTGCCAGCAGTCCCTTTAATGAGCAGTTCTTC; cdr3_aa: CASSPFNEQFF
v_call: TRBV21-1; clone_size: once; j_call: TRBJ2-3; d_call: .; cdr3_nt: TGTGCCAGCAGCAAAGGGGCTAGCGGGAGGGTGGATACGCAGTATTTT; cdr3_aa: CASSKGASGRVDTQYF
v_call: TRBV11-3; clone_size: .; j_call: TRBJ2-2; d_call: .; cdr3_nt: TGTGCCAGCAGCCCTCGTCCCCGCCACCCTACGAACACCGGGGAGCTGTTTTTT; cdr3_aa: CASSPRPRHPTNTGELFF
v_call: TRBV2; clone_size: .; j_call: TRBJ2-2; d_call: TRBD1; cdr3_nt: TGTGCCGGTACAGGGGGCGAGAACACCGGGGAGCTGTTTTTT; cdr3_aa: CAGTGGENTGELFF
v_call: TRBV19; clone_size: .; j_call: TRBJ2-2; d_call: TRBD1; cdr3_nt: TGTGCCAGCTTTAAGCCCGGGACAGGGACCTCACTCGCGAACACCGGGGAGCTGTTTTTT; cdr3_aa: CASFKPGTGTSLANTGELFF
v_call: TRBV5-1; clone_size: .; j_call: TRBJ1-1; d_call: TRBD1; cdr3_nt: TGCGCCAGCAGCACTGGACAGGACCAGTTTGAAGCTTTCTTT; cdr3_aa: CASSTGQDQFEAFF
v_call: TRBV12-3/TRBV12-4; clone_size: .; j_call: TRBJ2-3; d_call: .; cdr3_nt: TGTGCCAGCAGGAAAGGGGGCACAGATACGCAGTATTTT; cdr3_aa: CASRKGGTDTQYF
v_call: TRBV28; clone_size: .; j_call: TRBJ1-1; d_call: TRBD1; cdr3_nt: TGTGTCAGCGGAAATTCCGGGACAGCGAACACTGAAGCTTTCTTT; cdr3_aa: CVSGNSGTANTEAFF
v_call: TRBV4-1; clone_size: .; j_call: TRBJ2-1; d_call: TRBD2; cdr3_nt: TGCGCCAGCAGCCAGGCCGCGGGTTGGCGGGAGCTGTCCAATGAGCAGTTCTTC; cdr3_aa: CASSQAAGWRELSNEQFF
v_call: TRBV29-1; clone_size: .; j_call: TRBJ2-3; d_call: TRBD2; cdr3_nt: TGCAGCGTTGGTACTAGCGGGGGGGCCTATCGGTCAGATACGCAGTATTTT; cdr3_aa: CSVGTSGGAYRSDTQYF
v_call: TRBV3-1/TRBV3-2; clone_size: .; j_call: TRBJ2-7; d_call: .; cdr3_nt: TGTGCCAGCAGCCATACCTACGAGCAGTACTTC; cdr3_aa: CASSHTYEQYF
v_call: TRBV6-5; clone_size: .; j_call: TRBJ2-3; d_call: .; cdr3_nt: TGTGCCAGCAGTTACTCGACCGGCGGAAGCACAGATACGCAGTATTTT; cdr3_aa: CASSYSTGGSTDTQYF
v_call: TRBV19; clone_size: .; j_call: TRBJ1-2; d_call: .; cdr3_nt: TGTGCCAGTAGTATTGAGTACTATGGCTACACCTTC; cdr3_aa: CASSIEYYGYTF
v_call: TRBV29-1; clone_size: .; j_call: TRBJ2-5; d_call: .; cdr3_nt: TGCATCGCCGGGAAAGGGGGAGAGACCCAGTACTTC; cdr3_aa: CIAGKGGETQYF
v_call: TRBV29-1; clone_size: .; j_call: TRBJ1-2; d_call: .; cdr3_nt: TGCAGCGTCGCTGGGGGGATCTCTTATGGCTACACCTTC; cdr3_aa: CSVAGGISYGYTF
v_call: TRBV27; clone_size: .; j_call: TRBJ2-3; d_call: TRBD2; cdr3_nt: TGTGCCAGCAGTTTCGGTCGGGTGGCGGGAGTTAGCACAGATACGCAGTATTTT; cdr3_aa: CASSFGRVAGVSTDTQYF
v_call: TRBV25-1; clone_size: .; j_call: TRBJ1-3; d_call: TRBD1; cdr3_nt: TGTGCCAGCAGCAGGGGGCCACACTACGGAAACACCATATATTTT; cdr3_aa: CASSRGPHYGNTIYF
v_call: TRBV7-8; clone_size: once; j_call: TRBJ1-5; d_call: .; cdr3_nt: TGTGCCAGCAGCTTACAGGGAAGTAATCAGCCCCAGCATTTT; cdr3_aa: CASSLQGSNQPQHF
v_call: TRBV19; clone_size: .; j_call: TRBJ2-5; d_call: TRBD2; cdr3_nt: TGTGCCAGTAGTATCACTAGCGGGAGGTTAGAGACCCAGTACTTC; cdr3_aa: CASSITSGRLETQYF
v_call: TRBV30; clone_size: .; j_call: TRBJ1-4; d_call: .; cdr3_nt: TGTGCCTGGAGTCCAGGGGTAGCTAATGAAAAACTGTTTTTT; cdr3_aa: CAWSPGVANEKLFF
v_call: TRBV3-1/TRBV3-2; clone_size: .; j_call: TRBJ1-3; d_call: TRBD1; cdr3_nt: TGTGCCAGCAGCCTAGGACAGGTCCGCTCTGGAAACACCATATATTTT; cdr3_aa: CASSLGQVRSGNTIYF